These 2 T cell receptor beta chains share one sample of origin, sequenced in a study of T cells in Graves' hyperthyroidism and ophthalmopathy. Authors of the study amplified TCR beta CDR3 regions from RNA transcripts. The HTBI set primed first-round TCR CDR3 RT-PCR. TCRdb processed the multiplex PCR reads anew with MiXCR; each CDR3 protein has one entry. Of roughly 630,000 distinct CDR3 sequences listed, more than 15% are singletons. The sequencing sample was made of blood. These receptors came from a woman between 25 and 40 years old with Graves' hyperthyroidism.

The chain joins TRBV7-9 to TRBJ2-1, with 8 bases lining up with TRBD2. From germline, CDR1 is SEHNR and CDR2 FQNEAQ (reference sequence). V gave up 5 bases and J gave up 5 bases; unmatched junction bases: 8. The CDR3 extends over 15 amino acids. The chain's CDR3 is CASSPSGGVHNEQFF. CDR3 DNA sequence: TGTGCCAGCAGCCCAAGCGGGGGAGTCCACAATGAGCAGTTCTTC.

The chain joins TRBV9 to TRBJ2-3; TRBD2 aligns across 9 bases. Germline V CDR1 and CDR2: SGDLS, YYNGEE. Trimming took 2 bases from V and 5 from J; bases not matched to a gene: 3. The CDR3 consists of 14 residues. CDR3 residues: CASSVFSGRDTQYF. The CDR3 region has the DNA TGTGCCAGCAGCGTTTTTAGCGGGAGAGATACGCAGTATTTT.